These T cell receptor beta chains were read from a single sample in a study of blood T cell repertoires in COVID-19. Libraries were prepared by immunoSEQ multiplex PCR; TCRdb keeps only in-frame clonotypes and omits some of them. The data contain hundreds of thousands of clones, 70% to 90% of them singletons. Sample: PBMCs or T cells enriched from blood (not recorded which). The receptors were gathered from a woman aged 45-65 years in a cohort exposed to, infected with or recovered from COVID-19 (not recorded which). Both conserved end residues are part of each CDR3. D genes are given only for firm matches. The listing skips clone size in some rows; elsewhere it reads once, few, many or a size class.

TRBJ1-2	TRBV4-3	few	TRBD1	CASSRDRGDLYGYTF	TGCGCCAGCAGCCGCGACAGGGGGGACCTCTATGGCTACACCTTC
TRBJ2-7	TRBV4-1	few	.	CASSQSRDLAWEQYF	TGCGCCAGCAGCCAATCCCGGGACTTAGCCTGGGAGCAGTACTTC
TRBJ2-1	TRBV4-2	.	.	CASSQIATNNEQFF	TGTGCCAGCAGCCAAATAGCGACAAACAATGAGCAGTTCTTC
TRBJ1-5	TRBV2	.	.	CASRGTGGQPQHF	TGTGCCAGCAGGGGGACCGGGGGTCAGCCCCAGCATTTT
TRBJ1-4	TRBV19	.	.	CASTGINEKLFF	TGTGCCAGCACCGGGATTAATGAAAAACTGTTTTTT
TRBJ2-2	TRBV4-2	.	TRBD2	CASSRVLAGRDTGELFF	TGTGCCAGCAGCCGAGTCCTAGCGGGGCGGGACACCGGGGAGCTGTTTTTT
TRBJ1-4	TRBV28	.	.	CASSLTSHNEKLFF	TGTGCCAGCAGTTTGACAAGTCATAATGAAAAACTGTTTTTT
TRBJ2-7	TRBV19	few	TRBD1	CASSIRQGYEQYF	TGTGCCAGTAGTATTCGACAGGGATACGAGCAGTACTTC
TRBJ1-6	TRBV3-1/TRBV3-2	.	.	CASSQGVQGNSPLHF	TGTGCCAGCAGCCAAGGTGTGCAGGGGAATTCACCCCTCCACTTT
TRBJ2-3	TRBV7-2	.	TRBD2	CASSLWLAGWADTQYF	TGTGCCAGCAGCTTATGGCTAGCGGGGTGGGCAGATACGCAGTATTTT
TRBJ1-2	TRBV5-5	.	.	CASSLGGGYGYTF	TGTGCCAGCAGCTTGGGAGGGGGCTATGGCTACACCTTC
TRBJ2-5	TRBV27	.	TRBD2	CASSLQARAGGETQYF	TGTGCCAGCAGTTTACAGGCGCGGGCGGGGGGAGAGACCCAGTACTTC
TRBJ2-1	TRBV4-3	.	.	CASSQSTGRSSYNEQFF	TGCGCCAGCAGCCAATCTACAGGCCGGAGCTCCTACAATGAGCAGTTCTTC
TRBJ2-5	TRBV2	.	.	CASSDGRRETQYF	TGTGCCAGCAGTGATGGGCGGAGGGAGACCCAGTACTTC
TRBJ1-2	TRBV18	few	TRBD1	CASSPTGDKGTGYTF	TGTGCCAGCTCACCGACAGGGGATAAAGGGACGGGCTACACCTTC
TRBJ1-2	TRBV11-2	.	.	CASSLDGGYYGYTF	TGTGCCAGCAGCTTAGACGGGGGATACTATGGCTACACCTTC
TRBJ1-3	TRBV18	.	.	CASSGVQGSGNTIYF	TGTGCCAGCTCAGGGGTCCAGGGGTCCGGAAACACCATATATTTT
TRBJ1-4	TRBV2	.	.	CASSEFKNEKLFF	TGTGCCAGCAGTGAATTCAAAAATGAAAAACTGTTTTTT
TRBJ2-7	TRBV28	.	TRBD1	CASSLRGQGVSYEQYF	TGTGCCAGCAGTTTAAGAGGACAGGGGGTTTCTTACGAGCAGTACTTC
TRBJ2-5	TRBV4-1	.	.	CASSQDIAGLQETQYF	TGCGCCAGCAGCCAAGATATCGCGGGATTGCAAGAGACCCAGTACTTC
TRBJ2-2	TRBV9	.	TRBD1	CASGPGQGVTGELFF	TGTGCCAGCGGGCCGGGACAGGGGGTCACCGGGGAGCTGTTTTTT
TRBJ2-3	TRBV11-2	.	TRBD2	CASSTRLAVGTDTQYF	TGTGCCAGCAGCACACGACTAGCGGTGGGCACAGATACGCAGTATTTT
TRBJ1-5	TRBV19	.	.	CASSPLPGPQHF	TGTGCCAGTAGCCCACTCCCAGGGCCCCAGCATTTT
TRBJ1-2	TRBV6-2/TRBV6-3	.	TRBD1	CASSDPGQGNGYTF	TGTGCCAGCAGCGATCCGGGACAGGGGAATGGCTACACCTTC
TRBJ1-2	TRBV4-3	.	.	CASSQETGGGYTF	TGCGCCAGCAGCCAAGAGACGGGGGGCGGCTACACCTTC
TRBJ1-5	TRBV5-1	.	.	CASSPGRGSGQPQHF	TGCGCCAGCAGCCCTGGGCGGGGATCGGGTCAGCCCCAGCATTTT
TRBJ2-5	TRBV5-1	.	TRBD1	CASSLGGQGGQETQYF	TGCGCCAGCAGCTTGGGAGGACAGGGGGGCCAAGAGACCCAGTACTTC
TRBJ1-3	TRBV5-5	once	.	CASSLVSSGNTIYF	TGTGCCAGCAGCTTGGTGAGCTCTGGAAACACCATATATTTT
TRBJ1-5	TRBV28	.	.	CASSPPGVGGGRGASNQPQHF	TGTGCCAGCAGTCCCCCCGGTGTAGGAGGAGGGAGAGGGGCCAGCAATCAGCCCCAGCATTTT
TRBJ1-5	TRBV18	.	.	CASSLGTPGGNQPQHF	TGTGCCAGCTCACTCGGAACTCCCGGGGGCAATCAGCCCCAGCATTTT
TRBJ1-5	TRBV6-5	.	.	CASSNGQFNQPQHF	TGTGCCAGCAGTAACGGACAGTTCAATCAGCCCCAGCATTTT
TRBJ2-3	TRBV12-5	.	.	CASGLGGGTDTQYF	TGTGCTAGTGGTTTAGGCGGGGGCACAGATACGCAGTATTTT
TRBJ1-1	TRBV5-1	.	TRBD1	CASSTGGLMNTEAFF	TGCGCCAGCAGCACAGGGGGGCTTATGAACACTGAAGCTTTCTTT
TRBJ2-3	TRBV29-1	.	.	CSARVADTQYF	TGCAGCGCCAGGGTGGCAGATACGCAGTATTTT
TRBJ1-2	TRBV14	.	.	CASSQVAGTFNYGYTF	TGTGCCAGCAGCCAAGTTGCGGGGACCTTTAACTATGGCTACACCTTC
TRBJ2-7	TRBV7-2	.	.	CASSLVPGAEQYF	TGTGCCAGCAGCTTAGTCCCGGGAGCCGAGCAGTACTTC
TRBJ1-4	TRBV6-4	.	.	CAALGPTNEKLFF	TGTGCCGCTCTAGGCCCAACTAATGAAAAACTGTTTTTT
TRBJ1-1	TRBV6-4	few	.	CASSQTGGRAEAFF	TGTGCCAGTAGTCAGACAGGTGGGAGGGCTGAAGCTTTCTTT
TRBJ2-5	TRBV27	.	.	CASSLRGETQYF	TGTGCCAGCAGTTTAAGGGGAGAGACCCAGTACTTC
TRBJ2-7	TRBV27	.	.	CASSFNPLLGGYEQYF	TGTGCCAGCAGTTTCAACCCCTTACTGGGGGGCTACGAGCAGTACTTC
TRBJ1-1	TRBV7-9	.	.	CASSLALQGNTEAFF	TGTGCCAGCAGCTTAGCCTTACAGGGGAACACTGAAGCTTTCTTT
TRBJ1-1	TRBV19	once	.	CASTPVGGVTLKSSSAFF	TGTGCCAGTACCCCAGTTGGAGGGGTAACACTGAAGAGTAGTTCAGCTTTCTTT
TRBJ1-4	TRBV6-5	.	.	CASTRVTTNEKLFF	TGTGCCAGCACCAGGGTTACAACTAATGAAAAACTGTTTTTT
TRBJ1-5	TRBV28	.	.	CASSLLEAGASNQPQHF	TGTGCCAGCAGTTTGCTCGAGGCAGGGGCTAGCAATCAGCCCCAGCATTTT
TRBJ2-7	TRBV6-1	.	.	CASSVASYEQYF	TGTGCCAGCAGTGTAGCCAGCTACGAGCAGTACTTC
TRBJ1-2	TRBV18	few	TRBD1	CASSVQGARDYGYTF	TGTGCCAGCTCAGTACAGGGGGCGCGGGACTATGGCTACACCTTC
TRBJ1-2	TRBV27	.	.	CASSPQGFYGYTF	TGTGCCAGCAGTCCACAGGGATTCTATGGCTACACCTTC
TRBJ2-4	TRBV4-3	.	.	CASSQGSKNIQYF	TGCGCCAGCAGCCAGGGCAGTAAAAACATTCAGTACTTC
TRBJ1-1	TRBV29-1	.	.	CSVAEGNTEAFF	TGCAGCGTTGCCGAGGGGAACACTGAAGCTTTCTTT
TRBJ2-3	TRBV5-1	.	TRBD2	CASSRSGGADTQYF	TGCGCCAGCAGCAGGAGCGGGGGGGCCGATACGCAGTATTTT
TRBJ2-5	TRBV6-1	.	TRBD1	CASSEGQPSGMTQYF	TGTGCCAGCAGTGAGGGACAGCCCTCGGGGATGACCCAGTACTTC
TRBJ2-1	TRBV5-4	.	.	CASSLAFNGDNEQFF	TGTGCCAGCAGCTTGGCTTTCAACGGGGACAATGAGCAGTTCTTC
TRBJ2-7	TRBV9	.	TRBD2	CASSRAGGAAEQYF	TGTGCCAGCAGCCGAGCGGGGGGGGCGGCCGAGCAGTACTTC
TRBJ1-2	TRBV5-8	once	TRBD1	CASSATGTAIYGYTF	TGTGCCAGCAGCGCCACCGGGACAGCCATCTATGGCTACACCTTC
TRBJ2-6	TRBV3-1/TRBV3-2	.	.	CASSLRTVSGANVLTF	TGTGCCAGCAGCCTACGGACAGTTTCTGGGGCCAACGTCCTGACTTTC